This T cell receptor beta chain stems from a study of beta chain features in type 1 diabetes. Study at large: Sorted cells numbering some 110 million were examined across all samples. Points from the study as a whole: Across patients, naive, central memory and Treg TCRB repertoires exhibited apparently greater similarity than was observed across healthy donors.

About this clone itself: Its target is unknown. Other nucleotide sequences from this sample produce the same CDR3.

V dropped 3 bases and J dropped 7 bases, with 7 bases sitting between them. The germline V gene has CDR1 SGHTA and CDR2 FQGNSA. This CDR3 is built from 12 residues. Expressed TCRB transcripts were sequenced after all isolated RNA was converted to cDNA. The table came from immunoSEQ multiplex PCR; TCRdb's copy has only in-frame clones and leaves some out. The sample yields 400,000 to 500,000 clones, 14% seen once. In total, each donor contributed a single heparinised blood draw that averaged around 100 mL. Input material: naive CD4+ T cells from blood. The rearrangement joins TRBV7-2 to TRBJ2-1; D unclear. The sequence was obtained from a man younger than 40 in good health. The CDR3, as DNA: TGTGCCAGCAGCTTTAGAAGGAATGAGCAGTTCTTC. Translation: CASSFRRNEQFF.